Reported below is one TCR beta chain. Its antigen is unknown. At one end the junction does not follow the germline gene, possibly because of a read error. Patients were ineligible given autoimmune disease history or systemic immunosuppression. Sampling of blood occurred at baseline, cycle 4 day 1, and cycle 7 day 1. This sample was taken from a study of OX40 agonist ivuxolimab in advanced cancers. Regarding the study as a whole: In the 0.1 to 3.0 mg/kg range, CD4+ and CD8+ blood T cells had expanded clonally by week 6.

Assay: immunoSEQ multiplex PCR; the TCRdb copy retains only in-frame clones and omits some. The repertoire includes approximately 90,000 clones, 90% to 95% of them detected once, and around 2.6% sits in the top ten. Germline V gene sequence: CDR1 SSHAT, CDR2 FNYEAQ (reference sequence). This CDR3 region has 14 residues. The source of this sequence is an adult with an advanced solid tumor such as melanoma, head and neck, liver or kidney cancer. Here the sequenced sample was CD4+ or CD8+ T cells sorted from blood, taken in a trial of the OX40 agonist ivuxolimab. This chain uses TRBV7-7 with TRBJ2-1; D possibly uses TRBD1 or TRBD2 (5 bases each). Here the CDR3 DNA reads TGTGCTAGCAGCTTATTGGGGATGGGGACTGAGCAGTTCTTC. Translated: CASSLLGMGTEQFF.